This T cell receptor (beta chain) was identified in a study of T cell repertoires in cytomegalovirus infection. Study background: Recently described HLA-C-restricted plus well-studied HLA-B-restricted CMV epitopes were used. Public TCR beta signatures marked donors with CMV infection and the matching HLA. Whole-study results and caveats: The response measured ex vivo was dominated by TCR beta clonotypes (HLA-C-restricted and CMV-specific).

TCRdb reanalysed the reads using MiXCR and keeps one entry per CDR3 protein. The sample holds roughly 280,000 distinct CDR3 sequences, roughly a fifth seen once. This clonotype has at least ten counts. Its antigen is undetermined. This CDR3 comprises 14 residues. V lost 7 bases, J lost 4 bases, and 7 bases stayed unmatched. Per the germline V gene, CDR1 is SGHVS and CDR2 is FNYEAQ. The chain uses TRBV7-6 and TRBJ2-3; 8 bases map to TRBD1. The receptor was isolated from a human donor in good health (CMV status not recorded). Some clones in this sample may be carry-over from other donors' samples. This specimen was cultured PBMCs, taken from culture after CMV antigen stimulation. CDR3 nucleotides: TGTGCCAGCACCAGGTCAGGGGGCTCAGATACGCAGTATTTT. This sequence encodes CASTRSGGSDTQYF.